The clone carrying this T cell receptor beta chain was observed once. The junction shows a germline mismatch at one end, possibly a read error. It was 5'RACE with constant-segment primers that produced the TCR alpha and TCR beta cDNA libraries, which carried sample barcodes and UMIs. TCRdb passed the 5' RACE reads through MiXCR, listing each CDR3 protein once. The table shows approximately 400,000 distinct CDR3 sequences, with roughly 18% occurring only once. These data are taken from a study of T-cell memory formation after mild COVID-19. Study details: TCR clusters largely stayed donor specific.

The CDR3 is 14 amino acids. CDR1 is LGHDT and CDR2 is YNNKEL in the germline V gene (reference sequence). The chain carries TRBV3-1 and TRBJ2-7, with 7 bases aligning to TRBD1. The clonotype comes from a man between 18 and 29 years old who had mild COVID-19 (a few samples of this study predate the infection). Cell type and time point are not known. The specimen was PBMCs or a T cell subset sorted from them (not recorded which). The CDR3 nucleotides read TGTGCCAGCGGAGACAGGGCCCTCTCCCACGAGCAGTACTTC. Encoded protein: CASGDRALSHEQYF.